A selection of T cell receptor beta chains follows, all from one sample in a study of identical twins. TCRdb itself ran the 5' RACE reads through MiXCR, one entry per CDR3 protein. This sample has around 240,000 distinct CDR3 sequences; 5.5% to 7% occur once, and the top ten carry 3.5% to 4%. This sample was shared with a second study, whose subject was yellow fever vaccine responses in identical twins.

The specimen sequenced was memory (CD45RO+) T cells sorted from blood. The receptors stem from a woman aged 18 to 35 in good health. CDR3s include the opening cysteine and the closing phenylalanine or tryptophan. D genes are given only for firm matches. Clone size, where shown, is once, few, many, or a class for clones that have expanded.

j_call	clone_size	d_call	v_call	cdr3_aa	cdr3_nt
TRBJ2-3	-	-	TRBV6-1	CASKLELTTDTQYF	TGTGCCAGCAAACTGGAACTTACCACAGATACGCAGTATTTT
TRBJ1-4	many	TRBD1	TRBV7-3	CASSPRDRGDTNEKLFF	TGTGCCAGCAGCCCACGGGACAGGGGTGACACTAATGAAAAACTGTTTTTT
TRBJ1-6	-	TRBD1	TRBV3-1	CASSQQDRANSPLHF	TGTGCCAGCAGCCAACAAGACAGGGCTAATTCACCCCTCCACTTT
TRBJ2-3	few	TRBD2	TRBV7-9	CASSSWGGASTDTQYF	TGTGCCAGCAGCTCCTGGGGGGGAGCTAGCACAGATACGCAGTATTTT
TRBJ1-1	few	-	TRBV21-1	CASSNRVAGWNTEAFF	TGTGCCAGCAGCAATCGGGTCGCAGGATGGAACACTGAAGCTTTCTTT
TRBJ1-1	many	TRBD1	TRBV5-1	CASSLYGTGRTEAFF	TGCGCCAGCAGCTTGTACGGGACAGGACGCACTGAAGCTTTCTTT
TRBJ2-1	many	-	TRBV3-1	CASSQRGGVNEQFF	TGTGCCAGCAGCCAAAGAGGGGGGGTCAATGAGCAGTTCTTC
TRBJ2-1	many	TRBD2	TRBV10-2	CASSSGRRNEQFF	TGCGCCAGCAGTAGCGGGAGGAGGAATGAGCAGTTCTTC
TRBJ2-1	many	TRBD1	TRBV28	CASRPQGISYNEQFF	TGTGCCAGCAGACCACAGGGGATATCCTACAATGAGCAGTTCTTC
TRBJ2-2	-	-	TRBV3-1	CASSHGLPNTGELFF	TGTGCCAGCAGCCACGGCTTACCGAACACCGGGGAGCTGTTTTTT
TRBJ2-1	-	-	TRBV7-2	CASSPREGNEQFF	TGTGCCAGCAGCCCCCGTGAGGGAAATGAGCAGTTCTTC
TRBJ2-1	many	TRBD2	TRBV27	CASSPLAGVQNEQFF	TGTGCCAGCAGCCCTCTAGCGGGAGTCCAAAATGAGCAGTTCTTC
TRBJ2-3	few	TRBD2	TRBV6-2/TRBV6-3	CASSQGLAVDTQYF	TGTGCCAGCAGTCAGGGACTAGCCGTCGATACGCAGTATTTT
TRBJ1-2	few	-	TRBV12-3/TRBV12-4	CASSQDSVGYTF	TGTGCCAGCAGTCAAGACAGTGTCGGCTACACCTTC
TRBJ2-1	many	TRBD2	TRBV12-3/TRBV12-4	CASSLAGGRAGEQFF	TGTGCCAGCAGTTTAGCTGGCGGGAGGGCTGGGGAGCAGTTCTTC
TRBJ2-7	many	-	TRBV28	CASSFWGRNSYEQYF	TGTGCCAGCAGTTTTTGGGGACGGAACTCCTACGAGCAGTACTTC
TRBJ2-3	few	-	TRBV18	CASSPKPGTDTQYF	TGTGCCAGCTCTCCCAAACCTGGCACAGATACGCAGTATTTT
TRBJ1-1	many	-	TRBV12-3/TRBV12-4	CASINRKDVNTEAFF	TGTGCCAGCATCAATCGGAAGGATGTGAACACTGAAGCTTTCTTT
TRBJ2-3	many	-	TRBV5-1	CASFRDGGTDTQYF	TGCGCCAGCTTCCGGGACGGAGGCACAGATACGCAGTATTTT
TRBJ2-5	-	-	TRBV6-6	CASHSGKETQYF	TGTGCCAGTCATAGCGGAAAAGAGACCCAGTACTTC
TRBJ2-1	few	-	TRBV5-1	CASSLGFGHMANEQFF	TGCGCCAGCAGCTTGGGATTTGGACACATGGCGAATGAGCAGTTCTTC
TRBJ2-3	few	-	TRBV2	CASSEVDPGTDTQYF	TGTGCCAGCAGTGAAGTGGACCCAGGGACAGATACGCAGTATTTT
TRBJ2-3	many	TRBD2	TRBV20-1	CSADRGLVNTDTQYF	TGCAGTGCTGACCGGGGACTAGTGAACACAGATACGCAGTATTTT
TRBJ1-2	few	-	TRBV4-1	CASSPSMVSTNYGYTF	TGCGCCAGCAGCCCCTCCATGGTCAGTACTAACTATGGCTACACCTTC
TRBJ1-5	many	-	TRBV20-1	CSARGSNQPQHF	TGCAGTGCTAGGGGTAGCAATCAGCCCCAGCATTTT
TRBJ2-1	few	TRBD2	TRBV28	CASSLAGGPSFPYNEQFF	TGTGCCAGCAGTTTAGCGGGGGGGCCGTCATTCCCCTACAATGAGCAGTTCTTC
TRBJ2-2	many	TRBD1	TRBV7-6	CASSLASGQVNTGELFF	TGTGCCAGCAGCTTAGCGTCCGGACAGGTGAACACCGGGGAGCTGTTTTTT
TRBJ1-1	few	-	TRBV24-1	CATRRGGNTEAFF	TGTGCCACCAGAAGAGGGGGGAACACTGAAGCTTTCTTT
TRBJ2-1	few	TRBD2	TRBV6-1	CASSERSGRAYNEQFF	TGTGCCAGCAGTGAACGTTCCGGGAGGGCCTACAATGAGCAGTTCTTC
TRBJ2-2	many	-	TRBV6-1	CASTRQGEGTGELFF	TGTGCCAGCACAAGGCAGGGGGAGGGCACCGGGGAGCTGTTTTTT
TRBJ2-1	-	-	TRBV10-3	CAISEIGQGISNEQFF	TGTGCCATCAGTGAGATCGGGCAGGGGATCTCCAATGAGCAGTTCTTC
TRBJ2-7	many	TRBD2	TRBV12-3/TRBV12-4	CATSGGPEQYF	TGTGCCACAAGCGGGGGCCCAGAGCAGTACTTC
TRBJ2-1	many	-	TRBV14	CASSQLYNEQFF	TGTGCCAGCAGCCAACTTTACAATGAGCAGTTCTTC
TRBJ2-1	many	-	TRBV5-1	CASRRPGDHNEQFF	TGCGCCAGCAGGCGGCCAGGCGATCACAATGAGCAGTTCTTC
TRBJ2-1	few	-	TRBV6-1	CASSEGQGGNEQFF	TGTGCCAGCAGTGAAGGTCAAGGGGGTAATGAGCAGTTCTTC
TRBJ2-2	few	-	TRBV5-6	CASSFTGTITGELFF	TGTGCCAGCAGCTTTACCGGGACAATCACCGGGGAGCTGTTTTTT
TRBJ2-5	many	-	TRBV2	CASSGGGETQYF	TGTGCCAGCAGTGGCGGAGGGGAGACCCAGTACTTC
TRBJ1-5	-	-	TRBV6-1	CASSEFGRGSSNQPQHF	TGTGCCAGCAGTGAATTTGGTCGGGGGAGTAGCAATCAGCCCCAGCATTTT
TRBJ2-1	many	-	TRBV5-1	CASSIEGSEQFF	TGCGCCAGCAGTATTGAGGGCAGTGAGCAGTTCTTC
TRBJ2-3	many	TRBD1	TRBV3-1	CASSQEGGWGTDTQYF	TGTGCCAGCAGCCAAGAAGGGGGCTGGGGCACAGATACGCAGTATTTT
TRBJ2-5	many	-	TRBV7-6	CASSLVIPGETQYF	TGTGCCAGCAGCTTAGTTATTCCGGGGGAGACCCAGTACTTC
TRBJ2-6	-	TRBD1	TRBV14	CASSPSRGLGANVLTF	TGTGCCAGCAGCCCATCCAGGGGGCTTGGGGCCAACGTCCTGACTTTC
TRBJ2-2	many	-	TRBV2	CASCKLLTNTGELFF	TGTGCCAGCTGCAAACTACTAACGAACACCGGGGAGCTGTTTTTT